These T cell receptor beta chains were read from a single sample in a study of OX40 agonist ivuxolimab in advanced cancers. Profiled with immunoSEQ multiplex PCR; TCRdb holds only in-frame clones, not every one. The sample holds tens of thousands of clones, around 93% seen once. The material was CD4+ or CD8+ T cells sorted from blood, obtained in a trial of the OX40 agonist ivuxolimab. These receptors all stem from an adult with an advanced solid tumor such as melanoma, head and neck, liver or kidney cancer. CDR3s include the opening cysteine and the closing phenylalanine or tryptophan. Fields, in order: J gene, CDR3 length, clone size, V gene, D gene, CDR3 DNA, CDR3 protein. A D gene is named only where the DNA matches it firmly. Clone size is not always given. Where it is, it says once, few, many or a class for expanded clones.

TRBJ1-1 | 13 | medium-sized | TRBV30 | TRBD1 | TGTGCCTGGGACACAGGGGGGAACACTGAAGCTTTCTTT | CAWDTGGNTEAFF
TRBJ1-1 | 15 | . | TRBV7-6 | TRBD1 | TGTGCCAGCAGCTTAGAAGGGGGCGGGTTGACTGAAGCTTTCTTT | CASSLEGGGLTEAFF
TRBJ1-2 | 13 | . | TRBV7-9 | . | TGTGCCAGCGGGGGGACGGCTAACTATGGCTACACCTTC | CASGGTANYGYTF
TRBJ2-1 | 13 | once | TRBV7-9 | . | TGTGCCAGCAGCTTAATAGGGATCGATGAGCAGTTCTTC | CASSLIGIDEQFF
TRBJ2-1 | 13 | . | TRBV13 | . | TGTGCCAGCAGCTCGGGGAGGTACAATGAGCAGTTCTTC | CASSSGRYNEQFF
TRBJ2-7 | 14 | . | TRBV13 | . | TGTGCCAGCAGCTTAGGCCTTGACTCATACGAGCAGTACTTC | CASSLGLDSYEQYF
TRBJ2-4 | 16 | . | TRBV5-6 | . | TGTGCCAGCAGCTTGTTACTAGCAGCGGCCAAAAACATTCAGTACTTC | CASSLLLAAAKNIQYF
TRBJ2-1 | 14 | . | TRBV14 | . | TGTGCCAGCAGAGGGTCGGGCTCCTACAATGAGCAGTTCTTC | CASRGSGSYNEQFF
TRBJ1-1 | 12 | few | TRBV11-2 | . | TGTGCCAGCAGCTTAGTGGGGCTGTTAGCTTTCTTT | CASSLVGLLAFF
TRBJ2-7 | 17 | . | TRBV10-1 | TRBD2 | TGCGCCAGCAGTGAGCCTGGACTAGCGGGGGGGCTTTACGAGCAGTACTTC | CASSEPGLAGGLYEQYF
TRBJ2-3 | 14 | . | TRBV7-6 | . | TGTGCCAGCAGCTCGGGACTTAACACAGATACGCAGTATTTT | CASSSGLNTDTQYF
TRBJ2-1 | 16 | . | TRBV9 | TRBD2 | TGTGCCAGCAGAGCCCTTTGGGGGGGAGACTACAATGAGCAGTTCTTC | CASRALWGGDYNEQFF
TRBJ1-1 | 14 | . | TRBV28 | . | TGTGCCAGCAGTTTGACGCTTGGGGACACTGAAGCTTTCTTT | CASSLTLGDTEAFF
TRBJ2-5 | 16 | . | TRBV25-1 | . | TGTGCCAGCAGTGAATCCCCGACAGGTCCCGAGGGGACCCAGTACTTC | CASSESPTGPEGTQYF
TRBJ2-1 | 13 | . | TRBV10-2 | . | TGCGCCAGCAGTGAGGGGGTTCTGAATGAGCAGTTCTTC | CASSEGVLNEQFF
TRBJ2-1 | 15 | . | TRBV6-1 | . | TGTGCCAGCAGTGAAATGAACATGTCCTACAATGAGCAGTTCTTC | CASSEMNMSYNEQFF
TRBJ2-7 | 14 | . | TRBV13 | . | TGTGCCAGCAGCTTAGGTGCCAGTGCCTACGAGCAGTACTTC | CASSLGASAYEQYF
TRBJ1-1 | 20 | . | TRBV19 | . | TGTGCCAGTACCAGAGAAAATATAGGGTTCCGATCCTCCATGAACACTGAAGCTTTCTTT | CASTRENIGFRSSMNTEAFF
TRBJ1-2 | 13 | . | TRBV30 | . | TGTGCCTGGAGTACCAGGTCGGGCTATGGCTACACCTTC | CAWSTRSGYGYTF
TRBJ1-6 | 16 | . | TRBV7-6 | . | TGTGCCAGCAGCTTAGTCGGGGCCAGGGGAAATTCACCCCTCCACTTT | CASSLVGARGNSPLHF
TRBJ1-3 | 14 | . | TRBV2 | . | TGTGCCAGCAGTCCCGTCCCACCTGGAAACACCATATATTTT | CASSPVPPGNTIYF
TRBJ2-7 | 16 | . | TRBV7-8 | . | TGTGCCAGCAGCCCATTGGGGGAATTAGGGTCCTACGAGCAGTACTTC | CASSPLGELGSYEQYF
TRBJ1-1 | 12 | . | TRBV25-1 | . | TGTGCCAGCAGTCAAGGGTCCACTGAAGCTTTCTTT | CASSQGSTEAFF
TRBJ2-5 | 15 | . | TRBV10-3 | . | TGTGCCATCAGTGAACCCGACAGACTCCAAGAGACCCAGTACTTC | CAISEPDRLQETQYF
TRBJ1-2 | 17 | once | TRBV5-8 | TRBD1 | TGTGCCAGCAGCTTGGGGACAGGCCAACAGGAGGTCTATGGCTACACCTTC | CASSLGTGQQEVYGYTF
TRBJ1-5 | 15 | . | TRBV2 | . | TGTGCCAGCAGTGAAGCAGGCGGGGGAAATCAGCCCCAGCATTTT | CASSEAGGGNQPQHF
TRBJ2-1 | 16 | . | TRBV4-2 | . | TGTGCCAGCAGCCAAGCGGAGGATTTCGGTTACAATGAGCAGTTCTTC | CASSQAEDFGYNEQFF
TRBJ2-5 | 15 | once | TRBV11-1 | . | TGTGCCAGCAGCTTACGGGCAGACCCCTCGCGTGACCAGTACTTC | CASSLRADPSRDQYF
TRBJ2-3 | 20 | . | TRBV13 | . | TGTGCCAGCAGCTCACGCGTGTCCCCCGAGGTAGGAAACCCCACAGATACGCAGTATTTT | CASSSRVSPEVGNPTDTQYF
TRBJ1-2 | 21 | once | TRBV21-1 | . | TGTGCCAGTTTCGGTTCCAACACCCGGTACGGGGGACGCCCGAATAACTATGGCTACACCTTC | CASFGSNTRYGGRPNNYGYTF
TRBJ2-7 | 15 | . | TRBV7-2 | TRBD1 | TGTGCCAGCAGCTCCGGAACAGGGGGTTTCTACGAGCAGTACTTC | CASSSGTGGFYEQYF
TRBJ2-3 | 18 | . | TRBV11-1 | . | TGTGCCAGCAGCTTATGGGGAGAAGACAGAATTGCTACAGATACGCAGTATTTT | CASSLWGEDRIATDTQYF
TRBJ2-5 | 12 | . | TRBV6-5 | TRBD2 | TGTGCCAGCTGGAGCGGGGGGGAGACCCAGTACTTC | CASWSGGETQYF
TRBJ1-2 | 13 | . | TRBV6-5 | . | TGTGCCAGCAGTTACTCTGGGAGCGATGGCTACACCTTC | CASSYSGSDGYTF
TRBJ1-2 | 15 | . | TRBV29-1 | TRBD1 | TGCAGCGTCAAACCCCGGGACAGGGGTTACTATGGCTACACCTTC | CSVKPRDRGYYGYTF
TRBJ2-1 | 11 | . | TRBV27 | TRBD2 | TGTGCCAGCAGACTAGCGGGTGAGCAGTTCTTC | CASRLAGEQFF
TRBJ1-1 | 14 | . | TRBV13 | TRBD1 | TGTGCCAGCAGCTTACAGGGGGCGACCACTGAAGCTTTCTTT | CASSLQGATTEAFF
TRBJ2-7 | 14 | . | TRBV4-1 | . | TGCGCCAGCAGCCAAGTCCCCACGGGGTACGAGCAGTACTTC | CASSQVPTGYEQYF
TRBJ1-2 | 13 | . | TRBV27 | . | TGTGCCAGCGGTACAGGAGGAAACTATGGCTACACCTTC | CASGTGGNYGYTF
TRBJ1-5 | 16 | . | TRBV2 | . | TGTGCCAGCAGAGAAACCATGGGGCAGACCGATCAGCCCCAGCATTTT | CASRETMGQTDQPQHF
TRBJ1-2 | 14 | . | TRBV5-6 | . | TGTGCCAGCAGCTTGGTTACGGCTAACTATGGCTACACCTTC | CASSLVTANYGYTF
TRBJ2-5 | 14 | . | TRBV10-3 | . | TGTGCCATCAGTGAGGGGGGGTCCCAAGAGACCCAGTACTTC | CAISEGGSQETQYF
TRBJ1-2 | 11 | . | TRBV19 | . | TGTGCCAGTAACGATAGTGGTGGCTACACCTTC | CASNDSGGYTF
TRBJ2-2 | 16 | . | TRBV7-2 | . | TGTGCCAGCAGGGCCGGGGGCTCCTTGAACACCGGGGAGCTGTTTTTT | CASRAGGSLNTGELFF
TRBJ2-5 | 14 | . | TRBV7-7 | TRBD2 | TGTGCCAGTGGGTTAGCGGGGGGGCTAGAGACCCAGTACTTC | CASGLAGGLETQYF
TRBJ1-2 | 15 | . | TRBV9 | . | TGTGCCAGCAGCGTAGAGGGTGCAGGGGCTCATGGCTACACCTTC | CASSVEGAGAHGYTF
TRBJ1-5 | 14 | . | TRBV2 | TRBD1 | TGTGCCAGCAGTGAAGACAGGGGGGCTCAGCCCCAGCATTTT | CASSEDRGAQPQHF
TRBJ1-5 | 14 | few | TRBV4-1 | . | TGCGCCAGCAGCCAAGATGCAGGGTATCAGCCCCAGCATTTT | CASSQDAGYQPQHF
TRBJ1-6 | 15 | once | TRBV9 | . | TGTGCCAGCAACCAAGACGGGGGTGGTCATTCACCCCTCCACTTT | CASNQDGGGHSPLHF
TRBJ1-2 | 13 | . | TRBV11-1 | . | TGTGCCAGCAGCATTGACAGGAACTATGGCTACACCTTC | CASSIDRNYGYTF
TRBJ2-1 | 16 | . | TRBV2 | TRBD1 | TGTGCCAGCACTCATAACCCGGGACAGACTTACAATGAGCAGTTCTTC | CASTHNPGQTYNEQFF
TRBJ2-1 | 14 | . | TRBV2 | . | TGTGCCAGCAGTATATGGGGGGCCTACAATGAGCAGTTCTTC | CASSIWGAYNEQFF
TRBJ2-7 | 14 | . | TRBV5-1 | . | TGCGCCAGCAGCTTGGCCGTGGGGCCGGGGGAGCAGTACTTC | CASSLAVGPGEQYF
TRBJ1-3 | 16 | . | TRBV7-2 | . | TGTGCCAGCAGCCCCCGGACCACAGTCTCTGGAAACACCATATATTTT | CASSPRTTVSGNTIYF